Sequencing of this T cell receptor beta chain was carried out in a study of CD8 T cells in ankylosing spondylitis. One entry per CDR3 protein results from TCRdb running MiXCR on the 5' RACE reads. The repertoire has just under 550,000 distinct CDR3 sequences, 10% to 15% of them found once; the top ten carry nearly 7%. Overall study results and limits: Within ankylosing spondylitis blood, a TCR beta motif made up of roughly eight highly homologous variants appeared to be characteristic. Disease-linked clones were reportedly significantly enriched in matched ankylosing spondylitis synovial fluid. Earlier authors reported some of these motif variants in reactive arthritis synovial fluid and blood.

This clonotype was seen many times. Its antigen is undetermined. The material sequenced was blood, either unsorted or a sorted T cell fraction (not recorded which). The receptor comes from a male donor with ankylosing spondylitis.

As DNA, the CDR3 is TGTGCCAGCAGTTTACCTGAGGACTCCTACGAGCAGTACTTC. Residues: CASSLPEDSYEQYF. V and J are TRBV12-3 or TRBV12-4 and TRBJ2-7; no clear D gene. The CDR3 is 14 residues long. V was shortened by 2 bases and J by 0 bases, with 8 bases between the two germline ends.